This record covers a single T cell receptor (beta chain). Antigen unknown. V lost 6 bases and J lost 7, with 16 bases in between. The CDR3 is 15 amino acids. The germline gives CDR1 MDHEN, CDR2 SYDVKM. A second PCR, run for about 7 to 12 cycles, used a sample-barcoded 5' primer plus a J-beta primer mix. TCRdb ran MiXCR on the 5' RACE reads and lists one entry per CDR3 protein. Among around 850,000 distinct CDR3 sequences listed, about 34% were seen once. These data are taken from a study of blood T cells in healthy people across ages. Study-level points and caveats: Possibly, changes in expanded clonotypes were confounded because donor CMV status was unknown.

The TCR originated in a man in his late teens or twenties in good health. The gene calls are TRBV28 and TRBJ1-6, with D perhaps matching TRBD1 (5 bases). The sequencing input was blood. The DNA of the CDR3 is TGTGCCAGCAGCCCCCAAGGGGCAGGAAATTCACCCCTCCACTTT. Protein sequence: CASSPQGAGNSPLHF.